Described below is a single T cell receptor beta chain sequence and its context. Per the original data handling: Reference gene primer amplification gave nucleated cell count estimates. The method was immunoSEQ multiplex PCR; TCRdb's version includes in-frame clones alone and lacks a portion of them. V and J calls and clone size are given by that table; D and trimming were obtained from the DNA. The table includes 290,000 or so clones, approximately 89% detected once. Enrolled during active infection, Seattle patients were then followed longitudinally. This record comes from a study of blood T cell repertoires in COVID-19. As for the study in general: Acute-phase and convalescent COVID-19 samples originated in the United States, Italy and Spain. The analysed material was cDNA or gDNA that came from T cells, B-cell-depleted T cells, or PBMCs.

The V gene lost 3 bases and the J gene lost 6 bases, with 9 bases spanning the gap. This CDR3 region has 12 residues. The germline V gene encodes CDR1 SGHKS and CDR2 YYEKEE (reference sequence). The rearrangement joins TRBV5-5 to TRBJ1-1, with unresolved D. The sample comprised peripheral blood. This TCR came from a young woman with COVID-19, enrolled during active disease. The CDR3 region is CASSSKGAEAFF. The CDR3 DNA reads TGTGCCAGCAGCTCAAAGGGAGCTGAAGCTTTCTTT.